This TCR beta chain was captured by sequencing in a study of blood T cells in healthy people across ages. A sample-barcoded 5' primer and a J-beta primer mix were used in a second PCR of about 6 to 11 cycles. MiXCR was run by TCRdb on the 5' RACE reads, yielding one entry per CDR3 protein. The table records over 450,000 distinct CDR3 sequences, less than 25% of them present only once. The CDR3 loop spans 10 amino acids. CDR1 is SQVTM, CDR2 ANQGSEA, per germline. V lost 7 bases, J lost 1 base, and 4 bases lay in between. Each of the donors had approximately 10 milliliters of peripheral blood drawn into EDTA-treated Vacutainer tubes. These records were also assigned to another study, of T cells of mothers and their children.

Material: blood. The receptor comes from a boy younger than 18 in good health. This chain links TRBV29-1 with TRBJ1-1; unclear D gene. As DNA, the CDR3 is TGCAGCGCGGAGAACACTGAAGCTTTCTTT. It codes for CSAENTEAFF.